This T cell receptor beta chain was sequenced in a study of OX40 agonist ivuxolimab in advanced cancers. Measured with immunoSEQ multiplex PCR; TCRdb has only the in-frame clones, and not every one. Here the sample spans approximately 50,000 clones, roughly 80% being singletons. The CDR3 sequence is 16 residues long. V lost 1 base and J 4 bases, leaving 16 bases between the germline ends. Germline CDR1 SGHDN, CDR2 FVKESK. The sampling schedule covered blood at baseline, cycle 4 day 1, and cycle 7 day 1. J is TRBJ2-5 and V is TRBV14, with D uncertain. The receptor was derived from an adult with an advanced solid tumor such as melanoma, head and neck, liver or kidney cancer. Sample: CD4+ or CD8+ T cells sorted from blood, taken in a trial of the OX40 agonist ivuxolimab. CDR3 coding DNA: TGTGCCAGCAGCCAAGGCGGAGTATGGTTCGGAGAGACCCAGTACTTC. It encodes CASSQGGVWFGETQYF.